This record looks at one TCR beta chain sequence and its context. The antigen is undetermined. This sample was taken from a study of CD8 T cells in ankylosing spondylitis. By quantitative 5'-RACE with molecular barcodes, the TCR beta libraries were made. TCRdb used MiXCR to reprocess the 5' RACE reads, holding one entry per CDR3 protein. The sample has some 140,000 distinct CDR3 sequences; 8% to 9% are singletons. The V end lost 5 bases, the J end lost 6 bases, and 8 bases lay between the germline ends. The CDR3 is 12 residues long. The germline gives CDR1 MDHEN, CDR2 SYDVKM. General study findings and limits: A subset of motif variants has previously been described in the synovial fluid and blood of reactive arthritis. In ankylosing spondylitis patients, matched synovial fluid reportedly showed significant enrichment of disease-linked clones.

The sequence derives from a male donor with ankylosing spondylitis. V and J are TRBV28 and TRBJ1-5; unclear D gene. The sequenced sample consisted of synovial fluid, either unsorted or a sorted T cell fraction (not recorded which). CDR3 in amino acids: CASSPYRQPQHF. Here the CDR3 DNA reads TGTGCCAGCAGTCCCTATCGTCAGCCCCAGCATTTT.